The 9 T cell receptor beta chains below all came from one sample that was sequenced in a study of T cells after yellow fever vaccination. TCRdb re-analysed the 5' RACE reads in MiXCR, keeping a single row per CDR3 protein. The sample yields about 210,000 distinct CDR3 sequences, around 3.1% seen once. The sequenced sample was CD4+ T cells sorted from PBMCs, obtained 10 days after the yellow fever booster vaccination. These receptor sequences come from a man between 18 and 35 years old who received the YFV17D yellow fever vaccine.

This clonotype rates as medium-sized (0.01 to 0.1%). The chain carries TRBV7-2 and TRBJ2-7, with a weak D call TRBD1 (7 bases). Germline CDR1 reads SGHTA; CDR2 reads FQGNSA. The CDR3 is 16 amino acids. V gave up 5 bases and J gave up 3 bases, with 20 bases separating them. CDR3 DNA: TGTGCCAGCAGCATCTATGCGGGACAGTGGGACTACGAGCAGTACTTC. Its translation: CASSIYAGQWDYEQYF.

The table lists this clonotype with a few counts. This rearrangement joins TRBV7-4 to TRBJ1-4, with D uncertain. This CDR3 is 16 amino acids long. Trimming cost V 9 bases and J 7 bases, with 24 bases left between them. Looked up from germline, CDR1 is SGHVT and CDR2 is SQSDAQ. The CDR3 coding sequence is TGTGCCAGGCATCCGACGCCCCCCGTCTTTACTGAAAAACTGTTTTTT. Translating gives CARHPTPPVFTEKLFF.

This clonotype has a handful of counts. The rearrangement links TRBV5-1 to TRBJ2-1; 7 nucleotides align to TRBD2. Trimming at V came to 3 bases and at J to 6 bases, leaving 3 bases not matched to a gene. CDR1 and CDR2 (germline): SGHRS, YFSETQ. The CDR3 contains 13 residues. The CDR3 bases are TGCGCCAGCAGCTCTAGCGGACTCAATGAGCAGTTCTTC. It codes for CASSSSGLNEQFF. Complete variable domain (other parts from reference TRBV5-1 and TRBJ2-1): KAGVTQTPRYLIKTRGQQVTLSCSPISGHRSVSWYQQTPGQGLQFLFEYFSETQRNKGNFPGRFSGRQFSNSRSEMNVSTLELGDSALYLCASSSSGLNEQFFGPGTRLTVL.

The J gene is TRBJ2-7, the V gene TRBV15, with D uncertain. There are 13 residues in the CDR3. The germline CDR1 and CDR2 sequences are LNHNV and YYDKDF (reference sequence). V lost 0 bases, J lost 6 bases, and 9 bases lay in between. CDR3 coding DNA: TGTGCCACCAGCAGAGATTTGATGGGCGAGCAGTACGTC. Protein: CATSRDLMGEQYV.

J is TRBJ1-5 and V is TRBV6-1; no definite D call. With 7 bases removed from V and 3 bases from J, the gap between germline ends came to 13 bases. The CDR3 totals 14 residues. Germline CDR1 is MNHNS and CDR2 is SASEGT. This CDR3 is CASTRGGTNQPQHF. DNA of the CDR3: TGTGCCAGCACCCGAGGAGGAACCAATCAGCCCCAGCATTTT.

Only a few counts were recorded for this clonotype. The chain employs TRBV12-3 or TRBV12-4 and TRBJ1-1; D remains ambiguous. With 2 bases removed from V and 5 bases from J, the gap between germline ends came to 9 bases. This CDR3 region has 13 residues. CDR3 nucleotides: TGTGCCAGCAGTTTATTCGCGCTGACTGAAGCTTTCTTT. The encoded protein is CASSLFALTEAFF.

This clonotype was seen more than once but under ten times. V usage is TRBV4-2 and J usage is TRBJ2-1; 9 bases are shared with TRBD2. The germline CDR1 and CDR2 sequences are LGHNA and YNFKEQ. The CDR3 sequence is 16 residues long. The junction had 13 bases not matched to a gene; V was cut back by 1 base and J by 12 bases. CDR3 bases: TGTGCCAGCAGCCAAGGAATTGGCGGGGGGGCCCTTGCGCAGTTCTTC. Its translation is CASSQGIGGGALAQFF.

V is TRBV12-3 or TRBV12-4 and J is TRBJ2-5; D is undetermined. V was pared by 1 base and J by 1 base, with 10 bases between. The CDR3 consists of 15 residues. CDR3 DNA sequence: TGTGCCAGCAGTTTAGGGTTCGGTCTCCAAGAGACCCAGTACTTC. It is translated as CASSLGFGLQETQYF.

This clonotype occurred many times. The chain employs TRBV3-1 and TRBJ2-5, with a weak D call TRBD2 (5 bases). CDR3 size: 14 residues. The V and J ends lost 3 bases and 5 bases respectively, with 13 bases between them. Per the germline V gene, CDR1 is LGHDT and CDR2 is YNNKEL (reference sequence). The chain's CDR3 is CASSQLRATETQYF. Written as DNA, the CDR3 is TGTGCCAGCAGCCAGCTGAGGGCCACGGAGACCCAGTACTTC.